This T cell receptor (beta chain) was sequenced in a study of CD8+ T cells in alopecia areata. Study-wide points: Clarity of TCR sharing across patients fell short of that in mice, possibly HLA-related. Scalp samples also yield sequences from resident alphabeta T cells of normal skin.

Trimming stripped 3 bases from V and 9 bases from J, with 9 bases between. CDR1 and CDR2 (germline): SQVTM, ANQGSEA. The CDR3 is 11 amino acids. RNA extraction was followed by reverse transcription into cDNA, which acted as the sequencing template. Produced via immunoSEQ multiplex PCR; TCRdb's table is partial and in-frame only. The sample records 65,000 to 100,000 clones, roughly 51% being singletons. This clone came up a few times. Its antigen is not identified. Sequencing used NKG2D-high CD8+ T cells sorted from blood. This TCR was recovered from a human donor with alopecia areata. The rearrangement joins TRBV29-1 to TRBJ2-4, with a tentative D call TRBD1 (5 bases). Here the CDR3 DNA reads TGCAGCGTTGACAGGGAAGGCATTCAGTACTTC. Translated: CSVDREGIQYF. Filled out from reference TRBV29-1 and TRBJ2-4, the complete variable domain reads SAVISQKPSRDICQRGTSLTIQCQVDSQVTMMFWYRQQPGQSLTLIATANQGSEATYESGFVIDKFPISRPNLTFSTLTVSNMSPEDSSIYLCSVDREGIQYFGAGTRLSVL.